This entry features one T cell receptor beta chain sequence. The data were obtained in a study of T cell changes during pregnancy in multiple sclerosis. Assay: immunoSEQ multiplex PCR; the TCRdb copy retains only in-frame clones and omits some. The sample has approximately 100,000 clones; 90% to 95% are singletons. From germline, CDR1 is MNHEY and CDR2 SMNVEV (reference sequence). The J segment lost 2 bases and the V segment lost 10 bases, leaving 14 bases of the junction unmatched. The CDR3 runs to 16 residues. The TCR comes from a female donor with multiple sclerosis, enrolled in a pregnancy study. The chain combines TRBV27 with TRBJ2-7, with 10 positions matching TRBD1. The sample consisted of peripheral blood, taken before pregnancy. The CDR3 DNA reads TGTGCCACCAGAAGATCGGGACAGGGGAGGGCCTACGAGCAGTACTTC. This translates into CATRRSGQGRAYEQYF.